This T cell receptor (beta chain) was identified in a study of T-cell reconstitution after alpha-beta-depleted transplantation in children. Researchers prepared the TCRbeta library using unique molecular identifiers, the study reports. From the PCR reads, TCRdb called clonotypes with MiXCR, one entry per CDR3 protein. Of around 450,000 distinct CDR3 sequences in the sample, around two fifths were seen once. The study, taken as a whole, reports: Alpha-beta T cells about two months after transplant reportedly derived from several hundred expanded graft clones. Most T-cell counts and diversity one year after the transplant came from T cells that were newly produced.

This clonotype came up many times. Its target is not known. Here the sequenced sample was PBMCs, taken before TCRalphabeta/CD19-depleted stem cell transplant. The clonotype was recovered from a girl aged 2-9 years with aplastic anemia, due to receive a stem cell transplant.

CDR3 sequence: CASSRDTRTSGRYEQYF. Here the CDR3 DNA reads TGTGCCAGCAGCCGCGACACCCGGACTAGCGGGAGATACGAGCAGTACTTC. The chain has TRBV7-3 and TRBJ2-7, with 13 bases identical to TRBD2. Germline CDR1 and CDR2: SGHTA and FQGTGA. Trimming removed 5 bases from V and 4 bases from J; junction bases left unmatched: 11. CDR3 size: 17 residues.